Below, 24 T cell receptor delta chains from the same sample are listed, as sequenced in a study of Vδ1+ human thymocytes. Study conclusions and caveats: Thymic TRG and TRD repertoires appeared highly polyclonal, with Gaussian CDR3 length distributions.

The antigens for these receptors are not known. Sequences come from RNA converted to cDNA by reverse transcription. The CDR3 regions were amplified by multiplex PCR from V-gene primers to a constant-region primer. TCRdb re-called the multiplex PCR reads with CATT. The sample includes about 25,000 delta-chain clones, around 32% of them seen just once. Sequencing was performed on Vdelta1+ gamma-delta thymocytes from the thymus. Subset denoted: FACS-sorted CD3+ TCRalphabeta- TCRVdelta1+ TCRVdelta2- thymocytes. Receptor source: a boy in the first two years of life who had congenital heart surgery.

The chain is built from TRDV1 and TRDJ1; 12 bases fit TRDD3. Per germline, CDR1 TSWWSYY and CDR2 QGS. The V gene end was trimmed by 0 bases and the J gene end by 7 bases; junction bases not matched to a gene: 21. CDR3 length equals 21 residues. CDR3 DNA: TGTGCTCTTGGGGAACTACCCGTCTTATCTGGGGGATACGCTAAGGTGATTAAACTCATCTTT. It is translated as CALGELPVLSGGYAKVIKLIF.

The gene calls are TRDV1 and TRDJ1; 7 bases fit TRDD2. Looked up from germline, CDR1 is TSWWSYY and CDR2 is QGS. This CDR3 spans 16 amino acids. With 9 bases clipped from V and 6 bases from J, the junction kept 19 bases outside the gene matches. The CDR3 DNA follows: TGTGCTCTCCATCTTCCTAAGAAAAACTGGACCAATAAACTCATCTTT. As protein: CALHLPKKNWTNKLIF.

J is TRDJ1 and V is TRDV1; 11 positions agree with TRDD3. CDR1 and CDR2 (germline): TSWWSYY, QGS. The CDR3 has 22 residues. Trimming removed 1 base from V and 0 bases from J; junction bases left unmatched: 19. CDR3 sequence (DNA): TGTGCTCTTGGGGAACACCCGCCCTCAAACTGGGGGATAAGAACCCACACCGATAAACTCATCTTT. Protein sequence: CALGEHPPSNWGIRTHTDKLIF.

The sample holds a few counts of this clone. The V gene is TRDV1, the J gene TRDJ1; tentative D call: TRDD3 (6 bases). Germline CDR1 TSWWSYY, CDR2 QGS. V was trimmed by 8 bases and J by 0 bases, leaving 25 bases between them. The CDR3 has 18 amino acids. Here the CDR3 reads CALRSRGATGGNTDKLIF. CDR3 sequence (DNA): TGTGCTCTTCGCTCCCGGGGCGCAACGGGGGGGAACACCGATAAACTCATCTTT.

A note on this clone: Being one base from a much bigger clone, this may be a read error. This chain connects TRDV2 to TRDJ1; no clear D gene. Germline lookup yields CDR1 GEAIGNYY and CDR2 EKD. The CDR3 covers 15 residues. Trimming removed 5 bases at V and 4 bases at J, with 19 bases between. CDR3 coding DNA: TGTGCCTGTGGGGACTTCTACCCGCCGGGCGATAAACTCATCTTT. As protein: CACGDFYPPGDKLIF.

This clone showed up just a few times. This chain links TRDV2 with TRDJ1, with 10 nucleotides matching TRDD3. This CDR3 has 17 amino acids. Germline values: CDR1 GEAIGNYY, CDR2 EKD. V was pared by 7 bases and J by 7 bases, with 20 bases of the junction left unmatched. Here the CDR3 reads CACGICYWGIPFGKLIF. The CDR3 DNA reads as TGTGCCTGCGGGATTTGTTACTGGGGGATCCCCTTTGGTAAACTCATCTTT.

Comments on this clone: With a much larger clone just one base away, this may be a read error. The V gene is TRDV1, the J gene TRDJ1, with 11 bases aligning to TRDD3. Germline loops: CDR1 TSWWSYY, CDR2 QGS. The CDR3 totals 20 residues. V was clipped by 9 bases and J by 0 bases; unmatched bases: 21. CDR3 in amino acids: CALAIPVLGDRNGYTDKLIF. In DNA form, the CDR3 reads TGTGCTCTAGCAATCCCCGTACTGGGGGATAGGAACGGGTACACCGATAAACTCATCTTT.

This chain uses TRDV1 with TRDJ1; 8 nucleotides match TRDD2. The CDR3 has 16 residues. The germline V gene encodes CDR1 TSWWSYY and CDR2 QGS. V gave up 5 bases and J gave up 0 bases; unmatched junction bases: 8. CDR3 coding DNA: TGTGCTCTTGGGTTATCTTCCTACCACTACACCGATAAACTCATCTTT. It yields the protein CALGLSSYHYTDKLIF.

In the case of this clone: A much larger clone is a single base away; this may be a read error. The chain is built from TRDV1 and TRDJ1; D might be TRDD3 (6 bases). The V gene's germline CDR1 is TSWWSYY and CDR2 QGS. The CDR3 loop spans 20 amino acids. V lost 0 bases to trimming and J lost 0 bases, with 23 bases between them. The chain's CDR3 is CALGELPRYEYWTDTDKLIF. DNA of the CDR3: TGTGCTCTTGGGGAACTACCCCGATACGAGTACTGGACGGACACCGATAAACTCATCTTT.

The chain joins TRDV1 to TRDJ1; 12 positions agree with TRDD3. The length of the CDR3 is 24 residues. V lost 2 bases, J lost 4 bases, and 29 bases stayed unmatched. Germline assignment: CDR1 TSWWSYY and CDR2 QGS. The CDR3 spells CALGEGYRLPRIGDWGIPHDKLIF. CDR3 coding DNA: TGTGCTCTTGGGGAAGGGTATCGGCTTCCTAGAATTGGGGACTGGGGGATACCACACGATAAACTCATCTTT.

In this sample, this clone turned up many times. This chain links TRDV1 with TRDJ1, with TRDD3 identical over 11 bases. The CDR3 has 21 residues. The germline CDR1 and CDR2 sequences are TSWWSYY and QGS. V gave up 2 bases and J gave up 7 bases; unmatched junction bases: 24. CDR3 sequence: CALGEWRITSYWGIKVPKLIF. CDR3 in DNA: TGTGCTCTTGGGGAATGGAGGATCACCTCGTACTGGGGGATAAAGGTCCCTAAACTCATCTTT.

This clone was picked up one time. Being one base from a much bigger clone, this may be a read error. The chain links TRDV1 to TRDJ1, with D perhaps TRDD3 (5 bases). Trimming cost V 1 base and J 0 bases, with 21 bases left between them. Germline V CDR1 and CDR2: TSWWSYY, QGS. This CDR3 region has 19 residues. CDR3 protein: CALGEPTCTPGADTDKLIF. The CDR3 DNA sequence: TGTGCTCTTGGGGAACCCACCTGTACCCCGGGGGCCGACACCGATAAACTCATCTTT.

A remark on this clone: A much larger clonotype is one base distant, so this may be a read error. V is TRDV1 and J is TRDJ1, with 12 bases matching TRDD3. The ends lost 4 bases at V and 4 bases at J; junction bases unmatched: 34. The CDR3 has 25 amino acids. From germline, CDR1 is TSWWSYY and CDR2 QGS. CDR3 DNA sequence: TGTGCTCTTGGGGTTCCCTTCCTACGTAGGCCTGGGGGATACGCTGTCCTGAAGGTCTTCGATAAACTCATCTTT. Translation gives CALGVPFLRRPGGYAVLKVFDKLIF.

This clone was found a few times. Being one base from a much bigger clone, this may be a read error. The same CDR3 also results from other DNA sequences found in this sample. This chain joins TRDV2 and TRDJ1; 8 nucleotides line up with TRDD2. V shed 5 bases, J shed 3 bases, and the junction held 25 bases outside the gene matches. This CDR3 is built from 20 residues. From germline, CDR1 is GEAIGNYY and CDR2 EKD. CDR3 DNA sequence: TGTGCCTGTGCTACCTTCCTAACCCCGTACTGGTTGGGATCGGCCGATAAACTCATCTTT. Protein product: CACATFLTPYWLGSADKLIF.

This clone turned up a few times. The chain links TRDV1 to TRDJ1, with 12 bases aligning to TRDD3. V dropped 5 bases and J dropped 0; count of bases not matched to a gene: 16. Germline V gene sequence: CDR1 TSWWSYY, CDR2 QGS. The CDR3 runs to 20 residues. CDR3: CALGTSFPLGDTSYTDKLIF. DNA of the CDR3: TGTGCTCTTGGGACTAGCTTCCCCCTGGGGGATACGTCGTACACCGATAAACTCATCTTT.

The rearrangement links TRDV1 to TRDJ1; TRDD3 matches 7 bases. Germline CDR1 is TSWWSYY and CDR2 is QGS. Trimming removed 0 bases from V and 6 bases from J; junction bases left unmatched: 22. This CDR3 spans 20 amino acids. The CDR3 is CALGELRAKPLGWGENKLIF. As DNA, the CDR3 is TGTGCTCTTGGGGAACTTAGGGCAAAACCCCTCGGCTGGGGGGAGAATAAACTCATCTTT.

This clone turned up a few times. The chain employs TRDV1 and TRDJ1; 8 bases map to TRDD3. The junction had 9 bases not matched to a gene; V was cut back by 0 bases and J by 0 bases. The CDR3 consists of 18 residues. The V gene's germline CDR1 is TSWWSYY and CDR2 QGS. Here the CDR3 reads CALGELRGIAPYTDKLIF. The DNA for the CDR3 is TGTGCTCTTGGGGAACTTCGGGGGATAGCCCCCTACACCGATAAACTCATCTTT.

This sequence joins TRDV1 and TRDJ1; D not certain. V was clipped by 2 bases and J by 4 bases, with 8 bases between them. The length of the CDR3 is 13 residues. Germline V gives CDR1 TSWWSYY, CDR2 QGS. CDR3 DNA sequence: TGTGCTCTTGGGGAAACGGTCGGCGATAAACTCATCTTT. Translated, it gives CALGETVGDKLIF.

By share, this clone ranks as medium-sized. J is TRDJ1 and V is TRDV1, with D unresolved. In germline, CDR1 is TSWWSYY, CDR2 QGS. This CDR3 has 14 residues. V lost 1 base to trimming and J lost 3 bases, with 9 bases between them. The CDR3 nucleotides are TGTGCTCTTGGGGAACCTACTAGTCCCGATAAACTCATCTTT. It codes for CALGEPTSPDKLIF.

To note about this clone: A much more abundant neighbour one base away suggests this may be a read error. The V and J genes are TRDV1 and TRDJ1; 9 bases line up with TRDD3. Per germline, CDR1 TSWWSYY and CDR2 QGS. This CDR3 comprises 20 residues. The V segment lost 3 bases and the J segment 2 bases; nucleotides outside the gene matches: 19. CDR3 sequence reads: CALGEFGVPSRGYETDKLIF. The CDR3 DNA follows: TGTGCTCTTGGGGAGTTCGGGGTTCCTAGCCGGGGATACGAGACCGATAAACTCATCTTT.

A remark on this clone: A single base separates this from a much larger clone, so it may be a read error. The sample contains more than one DNA sequence encoding this CDR3. The chain joins TRDV1 to TRDJ1, with 8 bases aligning to TRDD3. V was clipped by 5 bases and J by 0 bases; unmatched bases: 14. CDR1 TSWWSYY and CDR2 QGS come from the germline V gene. This CDR3 has 18 amino acids. The CDR3 DNA is TGTGCTCTTGGGACCTCCTACTGGGGGGAGCCGTACACCGATAAACTCATCTTT. Amino acids: CALGTSYWGEPYTDKLIF.

V is TRDV1 and J is TRDJ1; no definite D call. The V gene lost 0 bases and the J gene lost 0 bases, with 35 bases spanning the gap. The germline gives CDR1 TSWWSYY, CDR2 QGS. The CDR3 spans 24 residues. The CDR3 loop reads CALGELSPPTGLNSRYRYTDKLIF. The CDR3 DNA reads as TGTGCTCTTGGGGAACTTTCCCCCCCGACGGGGCTGAATTCCCGCTACCGTTACACCGATAAACTCATCTTT.

This clone has more than one count but fewer than ten. Within the sample, other DNA sequences also encode this same CDR3. V and J are TRDV1 and TRDJ1; 8 nucleotides align to TRDD3. Germline-derived CDR1 and CDR2 are TSWWSYY and QGS. Unmatched junction bases numbered 16, after V lost 0 bases and J lost 4 bases. The CDR3 has 19 amino acids. In DNA form, the CDR3 reads TGTGCTCTTGGGGAACTCGGCGGACGCGCTGGGGGAGCGAACGATAAACTCATCTTT. This sequence encodes CALGELGGRAGGANDKLIF.

The genes are TRDV1 and TRDJ1; 8 bases align to TRDD3. CDR3 length equals 20 residues. Germline CDR1 and CDR2: TSWWSYY and QGS. The V segment lost 4 bases and the J segment 3 bases; nucleotides outside the gene matches: 22. The CDR3 spells CALGAGPTFGWGIYADKLIF. As DNA, the CDR3 is TGTGCTCTTGGGGCGGGCCCTACGTTTGGTTGGGGGATTTACGCCGATAAACTCATCTTT.